A selection of T cell receptor beta chains follows, all from one sample in a study of blood T cell repertoires in COVID-19. Repertoires were generated with immunoSEQ multiplex PCR, while TCRdb's copy carries only in-frame clones and drops some. Of about 43,000 clones in the sample, approximately 80% were seen once. The sequenced material came from peripheral blood. These receptors were collected from a woman aged 55-70 years with acute or convalescent COVID-19. The conserved cysteine and the conserved F or W are not part of the CDR3 here.

V: TRBV6-1
CDR3: ASSNPGKNEQF

V: TRBV7-2
CDR3: ASSPGSGGASTDTQY

V: TRBV4-1
CDR3: ASSQDPQGASISGGNTIY

V: TRBV5-4
CDR3: ASSLDRVNTEAF

V: TRBV6-5
CDR3: ASSYLGVNYNEQF

V: TRBV3-1/TRBV3-2
CDR3: ASSQDRGYAQY

V: TRBV27
CDR3: ASSHRGASSYEQY

V: TRBV5-1
CDR3: ASSFETGGGSPLH

V: TRBV4-3
CDR3: ASSTRQGEKLF

V: TRBV6-1
CDR3: ASSEALGGSYEQY

V: TRBV7-9
CDR3: ASSLRDYRRGDTQY

V: TRBV19
CDR3: ASRTQGQSTEAF

V: TRBV6-1
CDR3: ASSEPQSYNEQF

V: TRBV7-8
CDR3: ASSTWGGSSGNTIY

V: TRBV24-1
CDR3: ATSGWGRTYGYT

V: TRBV7-8
CDR3: ASSPRGGGSNQPQH

V: TRBV4-3
CDR3: ASSQDQGVNGYT

V: TRBV6-5
CDR3: ASSPGGASTEAF

V: TRBV29-1
CDR3: SVKGLSNEKLF

V: TRBV25-1
CDR3: ASSEESGTEAF

V: TRBV10-1
CDR3: ASSEPDKTVGNTIY

V: TRBV7-2
CDR3: ASSLEGRSSGNTIY

V: TRBV6-5
CDR3: ASSYSIMPSGDTQY

V: TRBV5-6
CDR3: ASSFTAGENYGYT

V: TRBV30
CDR3: AWRVKGGSYNEQF

V: TRBV18
CDR3: ASSSNTGELF

V: TRBV7-9
CDR3: ASSLVGLAAGELF

V: TRBV2
CDR3: ASSREGGAINGELF

V: TRBV5-1
CDR3: ASSLSGDLNQPQH

V: TRBV5-5
CDR3: ASSVRSNILAKNIQY